This TCR beta chain was documented in a study of blood T cell repertoires in COVID-19. TCRdb keeps only in-frame clones here, not all; method: immunoSEQ multiplex PCR. This sample has about 100,000 clones, with approximately 81% found just once. CDR1 is SGHTA, CDR2 FQGNSA, per germline. The CDR3 is 14 residues long. V lost 5 bases and J 0 bases, leaving 8 bases between the germline ends. Specimen: peripheral blood. The receptor comes from a human donor in a cohort sampled during active COVID-19. The genes are TRBV7-2 and TRBJ1-5, with TRBD1 as a possible D gene (5 bases). As DNA, the CDR3 is TGTGCCAGCAGCACTGACAGTAGCAATCAGCCCCAGCATTTT. Translation: CASSTDSSNQPQHF. Filled out from reference TRBV7-2 and TRBJ1-5, the complete variable domain reads GAGVSQSPSNKVTEKGKDVELRCDPISGHTALYWYRQSLGQGLEFLIYFQGNSAPDKSGLPSDRFSAERTGGSVSTLTIQRTQQEDSAVYLCASSTDSSNQPQHFGDGTRLSIL.